This TCR beta chain appears in the sequencing data of a study of cytomegalovirus exposure and HLA in healthy donors. Study information: Roughly 80 million unique TCRs from HLA-typed donors made up an early data release. Among the approximately 400 donors who were genotyped, roughly 76% fell in the genetic ancestry cluster that is associated with self-reported Caucasian donors. Points from the study as a whole: Among the CMV-associated chains, three were confirmed in vitro as specific for CMV antigens.

As to this clone: Its antigen remains unknown.

PCR employed 60 Vbeta and 13 Jbeta primers. Clones were sequenced by immunoSEQ multiplex PCR, and TCRdb holds only the in-frame ones, with some missing. The sample has roughly 89,000 clones; around 81% are singletons. The sequence derives from a woman in her 30s in good health and CMV-seronegative. Sequencing was performed on PBMCs.

The CDR3 reads CAAPGQGAYEQYF. The DNA for the CDR3 is TGTGCCGCCCCTGGACAGGGGGCCTACGAGCAGTACTTC. The chain combines TRBV30 with TRBJ2-7, with 10 bases fitting TRBD1. The V segment lost 8 bases and the J segment 2 bases; nucleotides outside the gene matches: 6. This CDR3 has 13 residues. CDR1 is GTSNPN and CDR2 is SVGIG in the germline V gene (reference sequence).